The next 25 T cell receptor beta chains were all read from a single sample in a study of blood T cell repertoires in COVID-19. Measured with immunoSEQ multiplex PCR; TCRdb has only the in-frame clones, and not every one. Of about 200,000 clones in the sample, roughly 84% were seen once. Sample: peripheral blood. The receptors originated from a man aged 35 to 55 with active or convalescent COVID-19.

The chain joins TRBV4-1 to TRBJ1-6; no reliable D call. CDR1 and CDR2 from the germline V gene are MGHRA and YSYEKL. The CDR3 is 15 amino acids. V was shortened by 0 bases and J by 10 bases, with 13 bases between the two germline ends. CDR3: CASSQDNGRRSPLHF. In DNA form, the CDR3 reads TGCGCCAGCAGCCAAGATAATGGCCGCAGGTCACCCCTCCACTTT.

The rearrangement joins TRBV7-9 to TRBJ1-1; tentative D call: TRBD1 (6 bases). V shed 6 bases and J shed 5 bases, with 16 bases lying between them. Germline V gene data show CDR1 as SEHNR and CDR2 as FQNEAQ (reference sequence). The CDR3 is made up of 14 amino acids. This CDR3 reads CASSPPGGPTEAFF. In DNA form, the CDR3 reads TGTGCCAGCAGTCCCCCGGGGGGCCCGACTGAAGCTTTCTTT.

V usage is TRBV6-5 and J usage is TRBJ1-1; D is unclear. Germline-derived CDR1 and CDR2 are MNHEY and SVGAGI. V was clipped by 0 bases and J by 8 bases, with 13 bases between them. The CDR3 contains 14 residues. CDR3 DNA sequence: TGTGCCAGCAGTTACTCCCTTCGTCTTTCGGAAGCTTTCTTT. Its protein product is CASSYSLRLSEAFF.

In its sample, this clone was seen a few times. The chain carries TRBV30 and TRBJ1-6; D is unclear. This CDR3 is built from 11 residues. CDR1 and CDR2 from the germline V gene are GTSNPN and SVGIG (reference sequence). Trimming stripped 3 bases from V and 9 bases from J, with 6 bases between. The CDR3 bases are TGTGCCTGGAGGACGGGTTCACCCCTCCACTTT. It specifies CAWRTGSPLHF.

The CDR3 region has the DNA TGTGCCAGCAGCCAAGACAAAGGGGGATTGGGAGGGGGCCAAGAGACCCAGTACTTC. It codes for CASSQDKGGLGGGQETQYF. V usage is TRBV3-1 (or the pseudogene TRBV3-2) and J usage is TRBJ2-5; maybe TRBD2 (7 bases). The CDR3 spans 19 residues. Between the trimmed V and J ends, which lost 0 bases and 1 base, there was a span of 21 bases. CDR1 and CDR2 from the germline V gene are LGHDT and YNNKEL (reference sequence).

CDR3 residues: CASSPRQGGTNEKLFF. CDR3 DNA sequence: TGTGCCAGCAGTCCACGACAGGGGGGGACTAATGAAAAACTGTTTTTT. The chain combines TRBV27 with TRBJ1-4, with 9 bases that match TRBD1. Germline-derived CDR1 and CDR2 are MNHEY and SMNVEV (reference sequence). CDR3 length: 16 amino acids. The ends lost 5 bases at V and 2 bases at J; junction bases unmatched: 6.

The chain links TRBV27 to TRBJ2-6, with 8 bases lining up with TRBD1. CDR1 MNHEY and CDR2 SMNVEV come from the germline V gene (reference sequence). The CDR3 is made up of 17 amino acids. Trimming removed 6 bases from V and 1 base from J; junction bases left unmatched: 8. The CDR3 sequence is CASRLGQGRSGANVLTF. CDR3 bases: TGTGCCAGCAGACTTGGACAGGGTAGGTCTGGGGCCAACGTCCTGACTTTC.

J is TRBJ1-1 and V is TRBV7-3, with D unclear. Germline V gives CDR1 SGHTA, CDR2 FQGTGA. With 5 bases removed from V and 1 base from J, the gap between germline ends came to 14 bases. CDR3 size: 15 residues. The CDR3 is CASSPAVGENTEAFF. DNA for the CDR3: TGTGCCAGCAGCCCCGCCGTGGGAGAGAACACTGAAGCTTTCTTT.

The gene calls are TRBV5-1 and TRBJ2-1; TRBD2 matches at 11 bases. Germline V gene data show CDR1 as SGHRS and CDR2 as YFSETQ. Trimming at V came to 2 bases and at J to 9 bases, leaving 7 bases not matched to a gene. The CDR3 extends over 15 amino acids. The CDR3 sequence is CASSLGTSGVGEQFF. The CDR3 DNA sequence: TGCGCCAGCAGCTTAGGGACTAGCGGCGTGGGTGAGCAGTTCTTC.

The chain has TRBV9 and TRBJ1-2; 9 positions match TRBD1. Germline V gives CDR1 SGDLS, CDR2 YYNGEE. This CDR3 has 15 residues. J gave up 2 bases and V 0 bases, and 2 bases lay outside the gene matches. In DNA form, the CDR3 reads TGTGCCAGCAGCGTAGGGGGGACAGGGAACTATGGCTACACCTTC. Amino acids: CASSVGGTGNYGYTF.

The rearrangement links TRBV9 to TRBJ1-1, with TRBD1 matching over 7 bases. Germline V lookup: CDR1 SGDLS, CDR2 YYNGEE. V was pared by 0 bases and J by 5 bases, with 10 bases of the junction left unmatched. CDR3 length equals 16 residues. Here the CDR3 reads CASSVVGAGGKTEAFF. The CDR3 DNA reads TGTGCCAGCAGCGTAGTAGGCGCAGGGGGAAAGACTGAAGCTTTCTTT.

This chain uses TRBV6-5 with TRBJ2-1, with 12 bases fitting TRBD2. V lost 10 bases and J lost 2; bases outside the gene matches: 6. CDR1 MNHEY and CDR2 SVGAGI come from the germline V gene. This CDR3 has 15 residues. CDR3 bases: TGTGCCACCAAAAGGACTAGCGGGGCCTACAATGAGCAGTTCTTC. Translated, it gives CATKRTSGAYNEQFF.

This rearrangement joins TRBV6-5 to TRBJ2-7; TRBD2 matches at 8 bases. Trimming removed 6 bases from V and 4 bases from J; junction bases left unmatched: 5. The germline V gene encodes CDR1 MNHEY and CDR2 SVGAGI. The CDR3 length is 13 residues. The chain's CDR3 is CASRSGSRYEQYF. The CDR3 DNA follows: TGTGCCAGCAGGAGCGGGAGTCGGTACGAGCAGTACTTC.

The chain has TRBV3-1 (or the pseudogene TRBV3-2) and TRBJ1-4, with TRBD1 as a possible D gene (6 bases). Germline CDR1 LGHDT, CDR2 YNNKEL (reference sequence). The CDR3 has 15 residues. The V end was cut by 5 bases, the J end by 6 bases, with 16 bases between. The CDR3, as DNA: TGTGCCAGCAGCGGAAGGGGGACAAGTTATGAAAAACTGTTTTTT. Translation: CASSGRGTSYEKLFF.

The J gene is TRBJ1-3, the V gene TRBV10-2; no reliable D call. Germline V CDR1 and CDR2: WSHSY, SAAADI. CDR3 size: 13 residues. V lost 6 bases and J lost 0, with 6 bases in between. CDR3 DNA: TGCGCCAGCAGCACTCACTCTGGAAACACCATATATTTT. It is translated as CASSTHSGNTIYF.

V and J are TRBV3-1 (or the pseudogene TRBV3-2) and TRBJ2-3; 7 nucleotides match TRBD2. Germline V gene data show CDR1 as LGHDT and CDR2 as YNNKEL (reference sequence). V lost 4 bases to trimming and J lost 5 bases; unmatched junction nucleotides: 6. The length of the CDR3 is 14 residues. The CDR3 DNA reads as TGTGCCAGCAGCCGGGCGGGAGAGGGAGATACGCAGTATTTT. This encodes CASSRAGEGDTQYF.

This clone came up once. This chain uses TRBV19 with TRBJ1-2, with D maybe TRBD1 (6 bases). Germline lookup yields CDR1 LNHDA and CDR2 SQIVND (reference sequence). V was cut by 1 base and J by 7 bases, with 16 bases left in between. The CDR3 runs to 15 residues. The CDR3 region has the DNA TGTGCCAGTAGTATAGGTCGGACAGCCCTTCCTGGCTACACCTTC. Protein product: CASSIGRTALPGYTF.

The V call is TRBV6-4, the J call TRBJ2-1; TRBD2 matches 7 bases. J was trimmed by 7 bases and V by 2 bases; bases with no gene match: 8. The CDR3 has 15 residues. Germline-derived CDR1 and CDR2 are MRHNA and SNTAGT. DNA for the CDR3: TGTGCCAGCAGTGACGAGGCGGGAGAGAAGAATGAGCAGTTCTTC. It codes for CASSDEAGEKNEQFF.

This clone came up once. V gene TRBV12-3 or TRBV12-4 combines with J gene TRBJ1-5; D perhaps matches TRBD1 (6 bases). There are 12 residues in the CDR3. Trimming stripped 4 bases from V and 11 bases from J, with 12 bases between. The CDR3 DNA is TGTGCCAGCAGTTATGGGCGACAGGCCCAGCATTTT. This codes for CASSYGRQAQHF.

This sequence joins TRBV13 and TRBJ1-2; the match to TRBD1 covers 8 bases. Germline values: CDR1 PRHDT, CDR2 FYEKMQ (reference sequence). V shed 1 base and J 9 bases; nucleotides not matched to a gene: 16. This CDR3 is built from 17 residues. In DNA form, the CDR3 reads TGTGCCAGCAGCTTAGCGGCAGGGGGCCATGGCAGTGATAGCTACACCTTC. Translating gives CASSLAAGGHGSDSYTF. The full variable domain, rest sourced from reference TRBV13 and TRBJ1-2, is AAGVIQSPRHLIKEKRETATLKCYPIPRHDTVYWYQQGPGQDPQFLISFYEKMQSDKGSIPDRFSAQQFSDYHSELNMSSLELGDSALYFCASSLAAGGHGSDSYTFGSGTRLTVV.

The chain couples TRBV2 to TRBJ1-5; 7 positions agree with TRBD1. The germline V gene encodes CDR1 SNHLY and CDR2 FYNNEI. V lost 8 bases to trimming and J lost 6 bases; unmatched junction nucleotides: 7. The CDR3 consists of 13 residues. CDR3 nucleotide sequence: TGTGCCAGCGTAGACAGGGAACGTCAGCCCCAGCATTTT. Translated: CASVDRERQPQHF.

V gene TRBV29-1 combines with J gene TRBJ1-1; TRBD1 matches 7 bases. The CDR3 is 11 residues long. The V gene end was trimmed by 1 base and the J gene end by 8 bases; junction bases not matched to a gene: 1. CDR1 is SQVTM, CDR2 ANQGSEA, per germline. CDR3 protein: CSVEGQGEAFF. In DNA form, the CDR3 reads TGCAGCGTTGAAGGACAGGGAGAAGCTTTCTTT.

The chain combines TRBV24-1 with TRBJ1-2; D not resolved. From germline, CDR1 is KGHDR and CDR2 SFDVKD. The CDR3 is made up of 13 amino acids. V was pared by 9 bases and J by 2 bases, with 12 bases between. The CDR3 coding sequence is TGTGCCACCTCCGCGGGGAGGAACTATGGCTACACCTTC. Residues: CATSAGRNYGYTF.

The chain employs TRBV28 and TRBJ1-1, with 10 nucleotides matching TRBD1. CDR3 size: 13 residues. The germline V gene has CDR1 MDHEN and CDR2 SYDVKM. The V gene end was trimmed by 11 bases and the J gene end by 8 bases; junction bases not matched to a gene: 11. CDR3 amino acids: CALKPRQGAEAFF. The CDR3 DNA follows: TGTGCCCTGAAGCCGAGACAGGGGGCGGAAGCTTTCTTT.

This chain links TRBV13 with TRBJ2-4; D is possibly TRBD1 (6 bases). Trimming removed 5 bases from V and 9 bases from J, with 23 bases in between. Per germline, CDR1 PRHDT and CDR2 FYEKMQ (reference sequence). CDR3 length: 16 amino acids. The chain's CDR3 is CASSKRLGWGRSIQYF. Here the CDR3 DNA reads TGTGCCAGCAGCAAAAGGCTGGGGTGGGGGCGTAGCATTCAGTACTTC.